These T cell receptor beta chains were read from a single sample in a study of blood T cell repertoires in COVID-19. The assay was immunoSEQ multiplex PCR, and TCRdb's table has in-frame clones only and misses some. Here the sample spans some 130,000 clones, approximately 80% being singletons. Source material: peripheral blood. The source is an elderly woman with acute or convalescent COVID-19. The CDR3 runs from the conserved cysteine through the conserved F or W. Each record gives: D gene, J gene, V gene, clone size, CDR3 DNA, CDR3 protein. The D gene is left open where the match is weak. Expanded clones get a size class; other rows say once, few or many, or leave the size out.

>-|TRBJ1-1|TRBV5-5|few
TGTGCCAGCAGCTCGGCGGGTGAAGCTTTCTTT
CASSSAGEAFF
>TRBD1|TRBJ2-7|TRBV2|-
TGTGCCAGCAGCACGGACAGGGGATTTTACGAGCAGTACTTC
CASSTDRGFYEQYF
>-|TRBJ2-2|TRBV19|-
TGTGCCAGTAGTATAGGGAAGGAGGTGGAGCTGTTTTTT
CASSIGKEVELFF
>-|TRBJ1-1|TRBV28|-
TGTGCCAGCAGTTTCTCCGGACAAGGGAACACTGAAGCTTTCTTT
CASSFSGQGNTEAFF
>-|TRBJ2-1|TRBV5-1|-
TGCGCCAGCAGCCCCGACGCAGGTAGCTCCTACAATGAGCAGTTCTTC
CASSPDAGSSYNEQFF
>-|TRBJ2-6|TRBV30|once
TGTGCCTGGAGTGAAAACAGCTCTGGGGCCAACGTCCTGACTTTC
CAWSENSSGANVLTF
>TRBD2|TRBJ2-3|TRBV5-5|-
TGTGCCAGCAGCTCGCCGGGACTAGCGGCCACAGATACGCAGTATTTT
CASSSPGLAATDTQYF
>TRBD1|TRBJ1-2|TRBV19|-
TGTGCCAGTAGTATACAGGGGGCGATACTCTATGGCTACACCTTC
CASSIQGAILYGYTF
>-|TRBJ2-2|TRBV4-3|-
TGCGCCAGCAGCCTCAATGCCGGGAACACCGGGGAGCTGTTTTTT
CASSLNAGNTGELFF
>-|TRBJ2-5|TRBV7-3|-
TGTGCCAGCAGCCCGGGTCAGGGCGAGACCCAGTACTTC
CASSPGQGETQYF
>-|TRBJ1-1|TRBV7-3|once
TGTGCCAGCAGCTTAAACCCCGCTAACTTTAGGGGTGAAGCTTTCTTT
CASSLNPANFRGEAFF
>-|TRBJ1-3|TRBV7-2|-
TGTGCCAGCAGGGGGGGGGTCCTCTCTGGAAACACCATATATTTT
CASRGGVLSGNTIYF
>-|TRBJ2-7|TRBV29-1|-
TGCAGCGCTGGTGACACCTCCTACGAGCAGTACTTC
CSAGDTSYEQYF
>-|TRBJ2-7|TRBV15|-
TGTGCCACCAGCAGAGGAGGGGGGGCCTACGAGCAGTACTTC
CATSRGGGAYEQYF
>TRBD2|TRBJ2-1|TRBV5-4|-
TGTGCCAGCAGCCCCACTAGCGGGGGCTACAATGAGCAGTTCTTC
CASSPTSGGYNEQFF
>-|TRBJ2-3|TRBV18|-
TGTGCCAGCTCACCAGTTGGGGAGAGCACAGATACGCAGTATTTT
CASSPVGESTDTQYF
>-|TRBJ2-2|TRBV6-5|-
TGTGCCAGCAGTAGGGGCGGGGTGAACACCGGGGAGCTGTTTTTT
CASSRGGVNTGELFF
>TRBD1|TRBJ1-2|TRBV28|-
TGTGCCAGCGGGCAGGGGGTAGGTGGCTACACCTTC
CASGQGVGGYTF
>-|TRBJ1-5|TRBV30|-
TGTGCCCGACAAGAACCTATAGACAGGAAGAATCAGCCCCAGCATTTT
CARQEPIDRKNQPQHF
>-|TRBJ1-1|TRBV6-5|-
TGTGCCAGCATCCCCGGAGGGGTGTACGCTGAAGCTTTCTTT
CASIPGGVYAEAFF
>-|TRBJ2-7|TRBV2|-
TGTGCCAGCAGGACATTCTACGAGCAGTACTTC
CASRTFYEQYF